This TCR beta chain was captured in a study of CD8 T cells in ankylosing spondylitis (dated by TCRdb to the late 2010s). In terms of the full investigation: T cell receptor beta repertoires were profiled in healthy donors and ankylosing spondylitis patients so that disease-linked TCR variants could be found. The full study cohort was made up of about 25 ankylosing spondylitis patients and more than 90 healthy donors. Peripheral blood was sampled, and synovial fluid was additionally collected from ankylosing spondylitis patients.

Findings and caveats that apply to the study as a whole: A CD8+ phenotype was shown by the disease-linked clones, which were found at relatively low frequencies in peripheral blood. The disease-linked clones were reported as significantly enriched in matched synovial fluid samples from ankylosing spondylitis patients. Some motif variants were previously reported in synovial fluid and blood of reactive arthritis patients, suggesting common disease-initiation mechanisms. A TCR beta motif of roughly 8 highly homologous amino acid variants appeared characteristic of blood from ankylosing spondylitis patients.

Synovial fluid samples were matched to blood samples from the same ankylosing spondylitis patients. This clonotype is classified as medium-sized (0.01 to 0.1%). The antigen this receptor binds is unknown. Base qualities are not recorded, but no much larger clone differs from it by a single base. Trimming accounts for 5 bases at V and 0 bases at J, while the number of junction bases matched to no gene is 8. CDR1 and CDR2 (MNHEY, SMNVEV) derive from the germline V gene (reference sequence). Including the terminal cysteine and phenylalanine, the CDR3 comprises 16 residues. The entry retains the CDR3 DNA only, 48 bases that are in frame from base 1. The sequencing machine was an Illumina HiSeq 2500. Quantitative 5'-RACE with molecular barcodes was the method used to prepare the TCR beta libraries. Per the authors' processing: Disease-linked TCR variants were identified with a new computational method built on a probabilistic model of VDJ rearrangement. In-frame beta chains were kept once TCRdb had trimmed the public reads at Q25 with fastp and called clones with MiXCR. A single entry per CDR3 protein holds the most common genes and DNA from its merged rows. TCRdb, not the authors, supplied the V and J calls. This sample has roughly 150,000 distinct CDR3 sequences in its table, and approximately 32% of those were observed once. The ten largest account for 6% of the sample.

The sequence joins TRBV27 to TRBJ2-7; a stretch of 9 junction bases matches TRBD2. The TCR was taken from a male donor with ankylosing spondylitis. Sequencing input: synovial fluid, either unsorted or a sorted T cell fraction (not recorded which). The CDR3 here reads CASSKTGLASSYEQYF. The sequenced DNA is TGTGCCAGCAGTAAAACGGGACTAGCCAGCTCCTACGAGCAGTACTTC.